This T cell receptor (beta chain) is drawn from a study of cytomegalovirus exposure and HLA in healthy donors. Findings of the study overall: The listing of roughly 160 TCR beta chains classed them as cytomegalovirus-associated. Sequencing depth across donors, presence/absence analyses assumed, was roughly uniform. In a later analysis, a missense DCLRE1C variant was linked to TCR beta V- and J-gene trimming.

About this clone itself: No antigen is known for it.

Primers for the PCR totalled 60 Vbeta and 13 Jbeta. Repertoires were generated with immunoSEQ multiplex PCR, while TCRdb's copy carries only in-frame clones and drops some. The sample consists of 150,000 to 200,000 clones, approximately 59% of them appearing once. Germline CDR1 PRHDT, CDR2 FYEKMQ (reference sequence). The V end lost 0 bases, the J end lost 15 bases, and 15 bases lay between the germline ends. The CDR3 has 13 residues. This rearrangement joins TRBV13 to TRBJ2-4; possibly TRBD2 for D (6 bases). The sequence derives from a man aged 40-49 years in good health and CMV-seronegative. The material sequenced was PBMCs. The DNA of the CDR3 is TGTGCCAGCAGCTTAGGGGGACTCCGATCCGGGTACTTC. Translated, it gives CASSLGGLRSGYF.